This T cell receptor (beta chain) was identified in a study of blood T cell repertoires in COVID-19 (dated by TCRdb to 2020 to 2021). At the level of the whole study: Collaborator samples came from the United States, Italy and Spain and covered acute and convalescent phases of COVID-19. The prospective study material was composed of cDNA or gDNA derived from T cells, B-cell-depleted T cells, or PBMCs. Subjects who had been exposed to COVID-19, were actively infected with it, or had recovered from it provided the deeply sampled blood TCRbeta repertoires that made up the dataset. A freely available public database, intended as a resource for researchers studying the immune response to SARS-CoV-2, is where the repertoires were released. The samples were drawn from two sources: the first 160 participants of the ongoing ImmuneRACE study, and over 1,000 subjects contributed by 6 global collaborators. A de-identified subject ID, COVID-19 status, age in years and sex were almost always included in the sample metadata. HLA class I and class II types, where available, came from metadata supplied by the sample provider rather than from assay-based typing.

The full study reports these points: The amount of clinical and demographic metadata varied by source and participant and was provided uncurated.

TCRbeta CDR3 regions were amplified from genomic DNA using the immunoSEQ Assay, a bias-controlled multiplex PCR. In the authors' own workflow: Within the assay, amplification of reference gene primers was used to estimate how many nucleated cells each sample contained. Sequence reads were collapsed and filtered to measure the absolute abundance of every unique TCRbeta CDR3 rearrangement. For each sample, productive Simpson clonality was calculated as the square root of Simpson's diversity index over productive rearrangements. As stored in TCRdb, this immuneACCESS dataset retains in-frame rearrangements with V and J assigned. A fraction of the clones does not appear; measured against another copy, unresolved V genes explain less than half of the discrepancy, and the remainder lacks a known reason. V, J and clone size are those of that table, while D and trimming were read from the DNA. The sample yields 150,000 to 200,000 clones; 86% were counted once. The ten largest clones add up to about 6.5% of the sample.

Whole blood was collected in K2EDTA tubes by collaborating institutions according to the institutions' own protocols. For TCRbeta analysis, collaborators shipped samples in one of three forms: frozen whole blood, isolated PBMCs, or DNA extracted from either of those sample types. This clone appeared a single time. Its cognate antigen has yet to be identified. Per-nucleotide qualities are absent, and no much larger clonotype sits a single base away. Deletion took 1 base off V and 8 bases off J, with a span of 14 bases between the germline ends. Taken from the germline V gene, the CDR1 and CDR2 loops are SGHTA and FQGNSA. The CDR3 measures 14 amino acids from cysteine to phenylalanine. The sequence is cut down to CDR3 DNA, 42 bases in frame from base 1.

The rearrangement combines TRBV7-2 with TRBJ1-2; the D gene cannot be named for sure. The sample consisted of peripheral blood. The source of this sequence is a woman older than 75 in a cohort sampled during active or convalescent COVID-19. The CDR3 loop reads CASSLGGLGQGYTF. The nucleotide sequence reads TGTGCCAGCAGCTTAGGAGGGCTGGGTCAAGGCTACACCTTC.